This T cell receptor beta chain emerged from a study of blood T cell repertoires in COVID-19. CDR1 is SGHVS, CDR2 FQNEAQ, per germline. V was clipped by 5 bases and J by 2 bases, with 21 bases between them. There are 17 residues in the CDR3. Data came from immunoSEQ multiplex PCR; TCRdb stores just in-frame clones and leaves some out. This table has 200,000 or so clones, around 82% appearing once. The V call is TRBV7-8, the J call TRBJ1-1, with D perhaps TRBD1 (5 bases). This TCR was sampled from a woman in her 70s with acute or convalescent COVID-19. Sequenced input: peripheral blood. The DNA for the CDR3 is TGTGCCAGCAGCCTTGGGACTGTGAGTGTCAAAAACACTGAAGCTTTCTTT. As protein: CASSLGTVSVKNTEAFF.